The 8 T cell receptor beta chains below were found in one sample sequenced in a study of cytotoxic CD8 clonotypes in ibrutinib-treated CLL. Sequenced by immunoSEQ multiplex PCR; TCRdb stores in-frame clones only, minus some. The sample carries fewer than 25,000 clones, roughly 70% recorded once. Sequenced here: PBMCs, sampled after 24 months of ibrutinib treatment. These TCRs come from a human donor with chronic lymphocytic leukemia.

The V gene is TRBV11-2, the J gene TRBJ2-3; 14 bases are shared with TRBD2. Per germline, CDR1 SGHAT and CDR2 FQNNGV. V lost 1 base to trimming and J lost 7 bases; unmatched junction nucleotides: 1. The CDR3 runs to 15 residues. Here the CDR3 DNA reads TGTGCCAGCAGCTTAGGGACTAGCGGGGGGTATACGCAGTATTTT. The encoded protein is CASSLGTSGGYTQYF. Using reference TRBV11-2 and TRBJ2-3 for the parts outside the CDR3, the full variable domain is EAGVAQSPRYKIIEKRQSVAFWCNPISGHATLYWYQQILGQGPKLLIQFQNNGVVDDSQLPKDRFSAERLKGVDSTLKIQPAKLEDSAVYLCASSLGTSGGYTQYFGPGTRLTVL.

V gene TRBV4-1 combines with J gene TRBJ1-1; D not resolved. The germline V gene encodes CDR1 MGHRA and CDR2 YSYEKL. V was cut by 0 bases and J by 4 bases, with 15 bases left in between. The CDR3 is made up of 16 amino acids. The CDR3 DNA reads TGCGCCAGCAGCCAAGATCAAGGAGGGTTCGCCACTGAAGCTTTCTTT. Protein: CASSQDQGGFATEAFF.

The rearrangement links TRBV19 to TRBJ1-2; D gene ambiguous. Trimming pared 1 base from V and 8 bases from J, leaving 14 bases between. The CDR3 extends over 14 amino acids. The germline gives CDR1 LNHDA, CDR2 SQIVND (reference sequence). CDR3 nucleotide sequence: TGTGCCAGTAGTATAGTCTACGGGGTTCAGGGCTACACCTTC. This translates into CASSIVYGVQGYTF. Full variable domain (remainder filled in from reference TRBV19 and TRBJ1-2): DGGITQSPKYLFRKEGQNVTLSCEQNLNHDAMYWYRQDPGQGLRLIYYSQIVNDFQKGDIAEGYSVSREKKESFPLTVTSAQKNPTAFYLCASSIVYGVQGYTFGSGTRLTVV.

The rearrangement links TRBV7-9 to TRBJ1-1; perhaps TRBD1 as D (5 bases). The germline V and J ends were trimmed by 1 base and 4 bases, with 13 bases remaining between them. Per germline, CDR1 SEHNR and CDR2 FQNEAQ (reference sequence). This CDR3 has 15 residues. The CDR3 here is CASSLGLGLSTEAFF. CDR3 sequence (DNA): TGTGCCAGCAGCTTAGGTCTGGGACTGAGCACTGAAGCTTTCTTT.

CDR3 amino acids: CASSLASGGHTNEKLFF. The CDR3 bases are TGTGCCAGCAGCTTAGCTTCGGGGGGGCATACTAATGAAAAACTGTTTTTT. The chain uses TRBV7-9 and TRBJ1-4; D is perhaps TRBD1 (6 bases). Trimming left V 0 bases short and J 2 bases short, with 13 bases between. There are 17 residues in the CDR3. Germline CDR1 reads SEHNR; CDR2 reads FQNEAQ (reference sequence).

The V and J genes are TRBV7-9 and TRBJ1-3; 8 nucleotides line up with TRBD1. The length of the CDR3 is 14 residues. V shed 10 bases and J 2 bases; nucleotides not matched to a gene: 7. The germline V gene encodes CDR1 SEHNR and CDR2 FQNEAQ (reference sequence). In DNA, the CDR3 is TGTGCCACCCGAGACAGGGGACCTGGAAACACCATATATTTT. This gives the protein CATRDRGPGNTIYF.

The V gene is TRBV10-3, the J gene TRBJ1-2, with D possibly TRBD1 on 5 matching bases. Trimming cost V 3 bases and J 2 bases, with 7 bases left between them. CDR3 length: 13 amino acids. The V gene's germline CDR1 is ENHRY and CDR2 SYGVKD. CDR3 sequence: CAISDNRNYGYTF. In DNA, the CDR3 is TGTGCCATCAGTGATAACAGGAACTATGGCTACACCTTC.

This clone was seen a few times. CDR3 region: CASSLRQNTGELFF. For the CDR3, the DNA is TGCGCCAGCAGCTTGAGACAGAACACCGGGGAGCTGTTTTTT. V and J are TRBV5-1 and TRBJ2-2; D gene uncertain. The V gene lost 1 base and the J gene lost 1 base, with 5 bases spanning the gap. The CDR3 has 14 amino acids. The germline CDR1 and CDR2 sequences are SGHRS and YFSETQ.